This T cell receptor beta chain came from a study of T cells in Graves' hyperthyroidism and ophthalmopathy. The study's findings and limits: Ophthalmopathy was model-predicted a median approximately six months pre-onset. Ophthalmopathy was told apart from stable hyperthyroidism by a 13 V-J model.

RNA transcripts served as the template for amplifying TCR beta CDR3 regions. HTBI primers were employed in a first-round RT-PCR of the TCR CDR3. MiXCR, applied by TCRdb to the multiplex PCR reads, yields one record per CDR3 protein. The sample shows 500,000 to 650,000 distinct CDR3 sequences, approximately 15% of them seen only once. In this sample, this clonotype turned up many times. Its antigen is not known. The V end lost 0 bases, the J end lost 3 bases, and 12 bases lay between the germline ends. The V gene's germline CDR1 is SGHNT and CDR2 YENEEA. The CDR3 has 15 amino acids. The chain uses TRBV11-3 and TRBJ2-7, with D possibly matching TRBD1 (5 bases). The sequencing sample was made of blood. This sequence was found in a woman between 45 and 60 years old with Graves' ophthalmopathy. The CDR3 protein is CASSLEGVGDYEQYF. CDR3 DNA sequence: TGTGCCAGCAGCTTAGAAGGGGTTGGCGACTACGAGCAGTACTTC.